Listed here are 5 T cell receptor beta chains from one sample, sequenced in a study of T cell repertoires in ileal Crohn's disease. Clones were read by immunoSEQ multiplex PCR, and TCRdb kept only the in-frame ones, dropping some. The data hold about 17,000 clones, with more than 55% observed a single time. Sequencing used ileal tissue. The source is an adult with Crohn's disease.

This clone was recorded a few times. This chain uses TRBV2 with TRBJ2-3; 12 bases match TRBD2. The V gene's germline CDR1 is SNHLY and CDR2 FYNNEI. V was clipped by 6 bases and J by 3 bases; unmatched bases: 4. The CDR3 consists of 15 residues. CDR3 nucleotides: TGTGCCAGCAGAAGACTAGCGGGAGTGACAGATACGCAGTATTTT. This gives the protein CASRRLAGVTDTQYF.

This chain joins TRBV5-1 and TRBJ2-1, with a weak D call TRBD1 (5 bases). Germline V gene lookup returns CDR1 SGHRS and CDR2 YFSETQ. Trimming left V 0 bases short and J 5 bases short, with 15 bases between. The CDR3 sequence is 16 residues long. Here the CDR3 reads CASSLADKKSNNEQFF. In nucleotides, the CDR3 is TGCGCCAGCAGCTTGGCGGACAAGAAAAGCAACAATGAGCAGTTCTTC. Complete variable domain (other parts from reference TRBV5-1 and TRBJ2-1): KAGVTQTPRYLIKTRGQQVTLSCSPISGHRSVSWYQQTPGQGLQFLFEYFSETQRNKGNFPGRFSGRQFSNSRSEMNVSTLELGDSALYLCASSLADKKSNNEQFFGPGTRLTVL.

The chain carries TRBV6-1 and TRBJ1-2; 10 nucleotides match TRBD1. Germline V gene sequence: CDR1 MNHNS, CDR2 SASEGT. CDR3 length: 15 amino acids. The V and J ends lost 6 bases and 2 bases, in that order; junction bases with no gene match: 6. Written as DNA, the CDR3 is TGTGCCAGCAGCCCGGACAGGGGGGAGAACTATGGCTACACCTTC. This gives the protein CASSPDRGENYGYTF.

The chain is built from TRBV18 and TRBJ1-1; 9 bases match TRBD1. Losses at the gene ends were 3 bases for V and 1 base for J; bases not matched to a gene: 3. Per the germline V gene, CDR1 is KGHSH and CDR2 is LQKENI. The CDR3 is made up of 15 amino acids. The CDR3 is CASSPDRGWNTEAFF. CDR3 sequence (DNA): TGTGCCAGCTCACCGGACAGGGGTTGGAACACTGAAGCTTTCTTT.

This sequence joins TRBV11-3 and TRBJ2-5, with TRBD2 identical over 9 bases. The germline V gene encodes CDR1 SGHNT and CDR2 YENEEA. After removal of 7 bases from V and 2 bases from J, the junction contained 8 bases not matched to a gene. There are 15 residues in the CDR3. DNA for the CDR3: TGTGCCAGCACCTCTCTAGCGGGGAGACAAGAGACCCAGTACTTC. It encodes CASTSLAGRQETQYF.